These T cell receptor beta chains were read from a single sample in a study of blood T cell repertoires in COVID-19. Using immunoSEQ multiplex PCR, the repertoire was profiled, and TCRdb retains in-frame clones only, with some absent. The sample records approximately 88,000 clones, less than 85% being singletons. Source material: peripheral blood. Receptors originate from a man between 50 and 59 years old who had recovered from COVID-19. The CDR3 runs from the conserved cysteine through the conserved F or W. A D gene is named only where the DNA matches it firmly. The size entry is marked missing in some rows and otherwise reads once, few, many or a size class.

clone_size d_call j_call v_call cdr3_aa cdr3_nt
. . TRBJ2-1 TRBV18 CASSPLASTGNEQFF TGTGCCAGCTCACCCTTGGCTAGTACGGGTAATGAGCAGTTCTTC
. . TRBJ1-5 TRBV6-4 CASSVRGWVNQPQHF TGTGCCAGCAGTGTTCGGGGGTGGGTCAATCAGCCCCAGCATTTT
. TRBD1 TRBJ1-4 TRBV9 CASSTYQGAGEKLFF TGTGCCAGCAGCACCTACCAGGGGGCTGGTGAAAAACTGTTTTTT
many . TRBJ2-5 TRBV3-1/TRBV3-2 CASSHGRSQETQYF TGTGCCAGCAGCCATGGTAGGAGTCAAGAGACCCAGTACTTC
. . TRBJ2-6 TRBV5-1 CASSLIQGGANVLTF TGCGCCAGCAGCTTGATACAGGGTGGGGCCAACGTCCTGACTTTC
. TRBD1 TRBJ2-3 TRBV5-1 CASRQGAGTDTQYF TGCGCCAGCAGACAGGGGGCGGGCACAGATACGCAGTATTTT
. . TRBJ2-5 TRBV29-1 CSDRTAGETQYF TGCAGCGACAGGACAGCCGGGGAGACCCAGTACTTC
. . TRBJ2-7 TRBV6-5 CASSSKAGANEQYF TGTGCCAGCAGTTCTAAGGCAGGGGCGAACGAGCAGTACTTC
. . TRBJ1-1 TRBV5-1 CASSLDGPQAFF TGCGCCAGCAGCTTGGATGGCCCGCAAGCTTTCTTT
. . TRBJ1-2 TRBV7-2 CASLPGANYGYTF TGTGCCAGCCTCCCCGGAGCTAACTATGGCTACACCTTC
. TRBD1 TRBJ1-5 TRBV6-5 CASSSGDRLNQPQHF TGTGCCAGCAGTTCCGGGGACAGGCTCAATCAGCCCCAGCATTTT
. . TRBJ2-3 TRBV19 CASSEGWGSGTQYF TGTGCCAGTAGTGAAGGGTGGGGCTCTGGGACGCAGTATTTT
. TRBD2 TRBJ2-5 TRBV10-3 CAISAGVRGGQETQYF TGTGCCATCAGTGCTGGCGTGCGGGGGGGTCAGGAGACCCAGTACTTC
. . TRBJ2-7 TRBV18 CASSPPRPSYEQYF TGTGCCAGCTCACCACCGCGACCTAGCTACGAGCAGTACTTC
. TRBD1 TRBJ1-1 TRBV7-2 CASSPGPGQGYTEAFF TGTGCCAGCAGTCCGGGGCCGGGACAGGGGTACACTGAAGCTTTCTTT
. TRBD1 TRBJ1-3 TRBV7-7 CASSLGLELVDQTGGSGNTIYF TGTGCCAGCAGCTTAGGATTGGAGTTGGTCGACCAGACAGGGGGCTCTGGAAACACCATATATTTT
. . TRBJ1-4 TRBV19 CATRSGANEKLFF TGTGCCACCCGATCGGGGGCTAATGAAAAACTGTTTTTT
. . TRBJ1-2 TRBV10-3 CAISESYRKKGAGYTF TGTGCCATCAGTGAGTCGTACAGGAAAAAGGGCGCTGGCTACACCTTC
. . TRBJ2-1 TRBV6-5 CASSRRWTFF TGTGCCAGCAGTAGACGATGGACTTTCTTC
once . TRBJ1-3 TRBV28 CASSLVLSASDTIYF TGTGCCAGCAGTTTAGTTCTGTCTGCTTCGGACACCATATATTTT
. TRBD2 TRBJ2-1 TRBV7-8 CATKFIQRGLLSYNEQFF TGTGCCACCAAGTTCATCCAGAGGGGACTACTATCTTACAATGAGCAGTTCTTC
. TRBD2 TRBJ2-3 TRBV7-2 CASSLVSGAHGTDTQYF TGTGCCAGCAGCTTAGTTAGCGGGGCACATGGCACAGATACGCAGTATTTT
. TRBD1 TRBJ1-1 TRBV7-9 CASSSRSGGHTEAFF TGTGCCAGCAGCTCCCGGTCAGGGGGGCACACTGAAGCTTTCTTT